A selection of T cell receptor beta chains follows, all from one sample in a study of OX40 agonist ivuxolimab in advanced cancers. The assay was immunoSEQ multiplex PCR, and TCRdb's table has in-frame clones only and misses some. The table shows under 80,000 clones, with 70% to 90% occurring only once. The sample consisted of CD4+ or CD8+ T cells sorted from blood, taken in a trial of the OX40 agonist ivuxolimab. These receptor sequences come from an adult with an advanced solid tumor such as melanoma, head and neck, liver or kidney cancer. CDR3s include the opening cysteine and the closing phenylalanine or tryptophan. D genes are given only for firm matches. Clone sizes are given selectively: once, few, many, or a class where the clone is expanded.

TGCGCCAGCAGCTCCCAGGCGGGAGGGAGGAATGAGCAGTTCTTC,CASSSQAGGRNEQFF,TRBJ2-1,TRBD2,TRBV5-1,NA
TGTGCCAGCAGCTCCGCGGTGGGCAATCAGCCCCAGCATTTT,CASSSAVGNQPQHF,TRBJ1-5,NA,TRBV7-9,few
TGTGCCAGCAGCTTCGGCAGGGGCAGAGGGACCCAGTACTTC,CASSFGRGRGTQYF,TRBJ2-5,NA,TRBV11-2,NA
TGTGCCAGCAGCCGGGGGACGGGGAGCTCCTACGAGCAGTACTTC,CASSRGTGSSYEQYF,TRBJ2-7,NA,TRBV13,few
TGTGCCAGCTCACCAGCCAGTAGCACTGAAGCTTTCTTT,CASSPASSTEAFF,TRBJ1-1,NA,TRBV18,NA
TGTGCCAGCAGTTTACTCCGGGCCGGGGGTATCTACGAGCAGTACTTC,CASSLLRAGGIYEQYF,TRBJ2-7,NA,TRBV27,NA
TGTGCCAGCAGTTACACCCAGGCAGGAGGTCAGCCCCAGCATTTT,CASSYTQAGGQPQHF,TRBJ1-5,NA,TRBV6-6,NA
TGTGCCAGCAGCTTGGGGACTAGCGGTTATTACACAGATACGCAGTATTTT,CASSLGTSGYYTDTQYF,TRBJ2-3,TRBD2,TRBV5-4,few
TGTGCCAGCTCACCACCGGAAGGGGCGCGAGAGACCCAGTACTTC,CASSPPEGARETQYF,TRBJ2-5,NA,TRBV18,NA
TGTGCCAGCAGCTTGGGGGGACAGGAAGAGACCCAGTACTTC,CASSLGGQEETQYF,TRBJ2-5,TRBD1,TRBV5-8,NA
TGTGCCAGCAGTGAGGGGTTGTTCCGGACAGGGGCCGCCTCTCAGCCCCAGCATTTT,CASSEGLFRTGAASQPQHF,TRBJ1-5,TRBD1,TRBV2,NA
TGTGCCACCAGCAGAGAACCCGGTGGGGGAGGGCCTAGGGATACGCAGTATTTT,CATSREPGGGGPRDTQYF,TRBJ2-3,TRBD2,TRBV15,NA
TGTGCCACCAGCAATTACAGGGGGCTCTTGGATGAGCAGTTCTTC,CATSNYRGLLDEQFF,TRBJ2-1,TRBD1,TRBV15,once
TGTGCCTGTAGGACAGTACTCGAGCAGTACTTC,CACRTVLEQYF,TRBJ2-7,NA,TRBV30,NA
TGTGCCAGCCACTCGGGTAACTCCTACGAGCAGTACTTC,CASHSGNSYEQYF,TRBJ2-7,NA,TRBV6-5,NA
TGTGCCAGCAGTTACAGGGAGGGTCTCGAGCAGTACTTC,CASSYREGLEQYF,TRBJ2-7,TRBD2,TRBV6-5,once
TGTGCCAGCAGCTTGGGGAGAGGGACTAGCGGGACGCAAGAGACCCAGTACTTC,CASSLGRGTSGTQETQYF,TRBJ2-5,TRBD2,TRBV5-4,NA
TGCGCCAGCAGCTGGGCTTTAGGGTCTGTGGACAATGAGCAGTTCTTC,CASSWALGSVDNEQFF,TRBJ2-1,NA,TRBV5-1,NA
TGTGCCAGCAGCGGGACAGAAGCTAACTATGGCTACACCTTC,CASSGTEANYGYTF,TRBJ1-2,TRBD1,TRBV28,once
TGTGCCAGCAGTATACAGGCGAACTATGGCTACACCTTC,CASSIQANYGYTF,TRBJ1-2,NA,TRBV6-6,NA
TGTGCCAGCAGTGTGATCAGGAGCGGCGTCACCTACAATGAGCAGTTCTTC,CASSVIRSGVTYNEQFF,TRBJ2-1,NA,TRBV2,NA
TGTGCCAGCTCACCTCCGGGACAGGGTCCAACCCACGAGCAGTACTTC,CASSPPGQGPTHEQYF,TRBJ2-7,TRBD1,TRBV18,once
TGTGCCAGCAGTGGGGGACAGGGGAATGGCTACACCTTC,CASSGGQGNGYTF,TRBJ1-2,TRBD1,TRBV2,NA
TGTGCCAGTAGTATCAGACTAGCGGCGGACAATGAGCAGTTCTTC,CASSIRLAADNEQFF,TRBJ2-1,TRBD2,TRBV19,NA
TGTGCCAGTAGTTTCAGTGAGACCCGAAGGACCGGGGAGCTGTTTTTT,CASSFSETRRTGELFF,TRBJ2-2,NA,TRBV19,NA
TGTGCCAGCAGCGTGCTCCCAGGGCGGGACACCATATATTTT,CASSVLPGRDTIYF,TRBJ1-3,NA,TRBV9,NA
TGTGCCAGCAGTGGACCCCGTGGCCCAGATACGCAGTATTTT,CASSGPRGPDTQYF,TRBJ2-3,NA,TRBV6-1,NA
TGTGCCAGCAGCTTAGAGGGGGGGCGGGCTTTCCAAGGCTCTGGAAACACCATATATTTT,CASSLEGGRAFQGSGNTIYF,TRBJ1-3,NA,TRBV11-2,NA
TGCGCCAGCAGCTCGCACTTCGGGACTAGCGGGAGAAGAAAGGACGAGCAGTACTTC,CASSSHFGTSGRRKDEQYF,TRBJ2-7,TRBD2,TRBV5-1,NA